These T cell receptor beta chains were read from a single sample in a study of identical twins. TCRdb reprocessed the 5' RACE reads with MiXCR, giving one entry per CDR3 protein. This table has around 500,000 distinct CDR3 sequences, around 14% appearing once. The same sample was also used in a study of yellow fever vaccine responses in identical twins.

Specimen: CD4+ T cells sorted from blood. These TCRs come from a woman in her late teens or twenties in good health. CDR3s include the opening cysteine and the closing phenylalanine or tryptophan. Fields, in order: D gene, V gene, J gene, CDR3 length, clone size, CDR3 DNA, CDR3 protein. A D gene is named only where the DNA matches it firmly. Where a row states a size, it is once, few, many or the class of an expanded clone; other rows omit it.

d_call: TRBD2
v_call: TRBV5-6
j_call: TRBJ2-3
cdr3_length: 16
clone_size: once
cdr3_nt: TGTGCCAGCAGCCCCGGACTAGCGGGGGGATTAGATACGCAGTATTTT
cdr3_aa: CASSPGLAGGLDTQYF

d_call: .
v_call: TRBV5-1
j_call: TRBJ1-4
cdr3_length: 14
clone_size: many
cdr3_nt: TGCGCCAGCACGGTGGCGGGGACTAATGAAAAACTGTTTTTT
cdr3_aa: CASTVAGTNEKLFF

d_call: TRBD1
v_call: TRBV6-1
j_call: TRBJ2-3
cdr3_length: 15
clone_size: few
cdr3_nt: TGTGCCAGCAGTCCCGGACAGGGGGACACAGATACGCAGTATTTT
cdr3_aa: CASSPGQGDTDTQYF

d_call: .
v_call: TRBV12-3/TRBV12-4
j_call: TRBJ2-7
cdr3_length: 13
clone_size: few
cdr3_nt: TGTGCCAGCAGTTGGAAAGGGACCTACGAGCAGTACTTC
cdr3_aa: CASSWKGTYEQYF

d_call: .
v_call: TRBV4-2
j_call: TRBJ1-1
cdr3_length: 17
clone_size: few
cdr3_nt: TGTGCCAGCAGCCAAGAGACGACAGGCGGCGGGGTCGCTGAAGCTTTCTTT
cdr3_aa: CASSQETTGGGVAEAFF

d_call: .
v_call: TRBV12-3/TRBV12-4
j_call: TRBJ1-1
cdr3_length: 13
clone_size: few
cdr3_nt: TGTGCCAGCAGTTTAGTGACAGGCTATGAAGCTTTCTTT
cdr3_aa: CASSLVTGYEAFF

d_call: TRBD1
v_call: TRBV3-1
j_call: TRBJ2-7
cdr3_length: 14
clone_size: few
cdr3_nt: TGTGCCAGCAGCCATACGGCAGGGGGTAGAGCGCAGTACTTC
cdr3_aa: CASSHTAGGRAQYF

d_call: TRBD1
v_call: TRBV7-2
j_call: TRBJ2-1
cdr3_length: 13
clone_size: .
cdr3_nt: TGTGCCAGCAGCCGGGACAGCATCAATGAGCAGTTCTTC
cdr3_aa: CASSRDSINEQFF

d_call: .
v_call: TRBV3-1
j_call: TRBJ2-7
cdr3_length: 12
clone_size: few
cdr3_nt: TGTGCCAGCAGCCAACGGGGTGACGAGCAGTACTTC
cdr3_aa: CASSQRGDEQYF

d_call: TRBD1
v_call: TRBV29-1
j_call: TRBJ2-7
cdr3_length: 13
clone_size: .
cdr3_nt: TGCAGCGTTGACGGGACAGGGGGCTACGAGCAGTACTTC
cdr3_aa: CSVDGTGGYEQYF

d_call: TRBD1
v_call: TRBV5-1
j_call: TRBJ2-5
cdr3_length: 16
clone_size: few
cdr3_nt: TGCGCCAGCAGCTTGGTAGGAGGACAGGGCATAGAGACCCAGTACTTC
cdr3_aa: CASSLVGGQGIETQYF

d_call: .
v_call: TRBV7-9
j_call: TRBJ1-5
cdr3_length: 13
clone_size: few
cdr3_nt: TGTGCCAGCAGCTTAGGGTCGGGCCTCTCCCGGCATTTT
cdr3_aa: CASSLGSGLSRHF

d_call: TRBD2
v_call: TRBV18
j_call: TRBJ2-3
cdr3_length: 16
clone_size: few
cdr3_nt: TGTGCCAGCTCACCATGGAGCGGGGGGAGCACAGATACGCAGTATTTT
cdr3_aa: CASSPWSGGSTDTQYF

d_call: TRBD2
v_call: TRBV12-5
j_call: TRBJ2-1
cdr3_length: 18
clone_size: .
cdr3_nt: TGTGCTAGTGGTTTGCCTCGATTGGCGGGAGGGACCTACAATGAGCAGTTCTTC
cdr3_aa: CASGLPRLAGGTYNEQFF

d_call: TRBD2
v_call: TRBV28
j_call: TRBJ2-5
cdr3_length: 16
clone_size: .
cdr3_nt: TGTGCCAGCGGCCAAACGGGACTAGCGGAAGAAGAGACCCAGTACTTC
cdr3_aa: CASGQTGLAEEETQYF

d_call: .
v_call: TRBV20-1
j_call: TRBJ2-1
cdr3_length: 14
clone_size: .
cdr3_nt: TGCAGTGGAAGGGGGGAATTCTCCTACAATGAGCAGTTCTTC
cdr3_aa: CSGRGEFSYNEQFF

d_call: .
v_call: TRBV20-1
j_call: TRBJ2-7
cdr3_length: 11
clone_size: .
cdr3_nt: TGCAGTGCTAGGGTAGTTGCCGAGCAGTACTTC
cdr3_aa: CSARVVAEQYF

d_call: TRBD2
v_call: TRBV14
j_call: TRBJ2-3
cdr3_length: 16
clone_size: many
cdr3_nt: TGTGCCAGCAGCCCGACGGGGGGGCGCCGGACAGATACGCAGTATTTT
cdr3_aa: CASSPTGGRRTDTQYF

d_call: TRBD1
v_call: TRBV2
j_call: TRBJ1-1
cdr3_length: 15
clone_size: .
cdr3_nt: TGTGCCAGCAGAGAGGGACGGGACAGGGAGGTCGAAGCTTTCTTT
cdr3_aa: CASREGRDREVEAFF

d_call: .
v_call: TRBV6-2/TRBV6-3
j_call: TRBJ1-5
cdr3_length: 21
clone_size: .
cdr3_nt: TGTGCCAGCAGTTACTCAGGGACCCCGGGTGCCCGGATGAGTGGCAATCAGCCCCAGCATTTT
cdr3_aa: CASSYSGTPGARMSGNQPQHF

d_call: .
v_call: TRBV28
j_call: TRBJ2-3
cdr3_length: 15
clone_size: .
cdr3_nt: TGTGCCAGCCGGCTCTATAGAACCCGCACAGATACGCAGTATTTT
cdr3_aa: CASRLYRTRTDTQYF

d_call: .
v_call: TRBV20-1
j_call: TRBJ2-7
cdr3_length: 16
clone_size: few
cdr3_nt: TGCAGTGCTAGAGCTTTGGAATCCGGACTTACCTACGAGCAGTACTTC
cdr3_aa: CSARALESGLTYEQYF

d_call: TRBD2
v_call: TRBV2
j_call: TRBJ2-5
cdr3_length: 15
clone_size: few
cdr3_nt: TGTGCCAGCAGTGAAGGGACTAGCGGGAGCGAGACCCAGTACTTC
cdr3_aa: CASSEGTSGSETQYF

d_call: .
v_call: TRBV4-3
j_call: TRBJ2-7
cdr3_length: 15
clone_size: .
cdr3_nt: TGCGCCAGCAGCAAGGAAGCGGACAGCCAAGGGGAGCAGTACTTC
cdr3_aa: CASSKEADSQGEQYF

d_call: TRBD1
v_call: TRBV24-1
j_call: TRBJ2-5
cdr3_length: 16
clone_size: few
cdr3_nt: TGTGCCACCAGTGATTTGCGGGACAGCGTCCAAGAGACCCAGTACTTC
cdr3_aa: CATSDLRDSVQETQYF

d_call: .
v_call: TRBV3-1
j_call: TRBJ2-7
cdr3_length: 13
clone_size: once
cdr3_nt: TGTGCCAGCAGCCAGACACCCACAGGAGAGCAGTACTTC
cdr3_aa: CASSQTPTGEQYF

d_call: .
v_call: TRBV5-1
j_call: TRBJ2-6
cdr3_length: 17
clone_size: .
cdr3_nt: TGCGCCAGCAGCTTGGCCTTACAGAGCTCTGGGGCCAACGTCCTGACTTTC
cdr3_aa: CASSLALQSSGANVLTF

d_call: .
v_call: TRBV11-2
j_call: TRBJ1-2
cdr3_length: 15
clone_size: few
cdr3_nt: .
cdr3_aa: CASSSSDRSVYGYTF

d_call: TRBD1
v_call: TRBV5-1
j_call: TRBJ2-7
cdr3_length: 14
clone_size: many
cdr3_nt: TGCGCCAGCAGAATTGTGACAGGGGTCTACGAGCAGTACTTC
cdr3_aa: CASRIVTGVYEQYF

d_call: .
v_call: TRBV29-1
j_call: TRBJ1-4
cdr3_length: 13
clone_size: many
cdr3_nt: TGCAGCGTTGAAGGGGATGGACAAGGTGGGATTTTTTTT
cdr3_aa: CSVEGDGQGGIFF

d_call: TRBD1
v_call: TRBV2
j_call: TRBJ2-4
cdr3_length: 14
clone_size: few
cdr3_nt: TGTGCCAGCAGACAGGGGGGAGGCAAAAACATTCAGTACTTC
cdr3_aa: CASRQGGGKNIQYF

d_call: TRBD2
v_call: TRBV11-2
j_call: TRBJ2-5
cdr3_length: 15
clone_size: few
cdr3_nt: TGTGCCAGCAGCCTTAGACTAGCCGAACAAGAGACCCAGTACTTC
cdr3_aa: CASSLRLAEQETQYF

d_call: TRBD1
v_call: TRBV12-3/TRBV12-4
j_call: TRBJ2-3
cdr3_length: 16
clone_size: few
cdr3_nt: TGTGCCAGCAGTCCCGGGACAGCTAACCTGATGGATACGCAGTATTTT
cdr3_aa: CASSPGTANLMDTQYF

d_call: TRBD2
v_call: TRBV29-1
j_call: TRBJ2-7
cdr3_length: 18
clone_size: .
cdr3_nt: TGCAGCGTCCGGCGGACTAGCGGGGGGGCCAGGAGCTCCTACGAGCAGTACTTC
cdr3_aa: CSVRRTSGGARSSYEQYF

d_call: .
v_call: TRBV4-3
j_call: TRBJ2-5
cdr3_length: 15
clone_size: .
cdr3_nt: TGCGCCAGCAGCCAAGATCATGGGTCGGGCGAGACCCAGTACTTC
cdr3_aa: CASSQDHGSGETQYF

d_call: .
v_call: TRBV28
j_call: TRBJ2-7
cdr3_length: 15
clone_size: .
cdr3_nt: TGTGCCACCGCGACTCCGAGCCCGGGTTACTACGAGCAGTACTTC
cdr3_aa: CATATPSPGYYEQYF

d_call: TRBD1
v_call: TRBV7-9
j_call: TRBJ1-1
cdr3_length: 15
clone_size: few
cdr3_nt: TGTGCCAGCAGCCCCTACAGGGGGTTGAACACTGAAGCTTTCTTT
cdr3_aa: CASSPYRGLNTEAFF

d_call: .
v_call: TRBV19
j_call: TRBJ2-2
cdr3_length: 13
clone_size: .
cdr3_nt: TGTGCCAGTAGTATCGGGCGCTTCGGGGAGCTGTTTTTT
cdr3_aa: CASSIGRFGELFF

d_call: TRBD2
v_call: TRBV14
j_call: TRBJ2-3
cdr3_length: 15
clone_size: .
cdr3_nt: TGTGCCAGCAGCGTCGGACTAGCGGCCACAGATACGCAGTATTTT
cdr3_aa: CASSVGLAATDTQYF

d_call: TRBD1
v_call: TRBV7-7
j_call: TRBJ2-2
cdr3_length: 14
clone_size: many
cdr3_nt: TGTGCTAGCAGCCCGGACAGGGTCCCCGGGGAGCTGTTTTTT
cdr3_aa: CASSPDRVPGELFF

d_call: TRBD1
v_call: TRBV6-2/TRBV6-3
j_call: TRBJ1-2
cdr3_length: 13
clone_size: .
cdr3_nt: TGTGCCAGCAGCCCGGGACAGGGTTTTGGCTACACCTTC
cdr3_aa: CASSPGQGFGYTF

d_call: .
v_call: TRBV6-1
j_call: TRBJ2-1
cdr3_length: 15
clone_size: .
cdr3_nt: TGTGCCAGCAGGGAGGGGGCAGGGTCCTACAATGAGCAGTTCTTC
cdr3_aa: CASREGAGSYNEQFF

d_call: TRBD1
v_call: TRBV5-1
j_call: TRBJ2-7
cdr3_length: 13
clone_size: .
cdr3_nt: TGCGCCAGCAGCGGAGGGACAGGGGACCGACAGTACTTC
cdr3_aa: CASSGGTGDRQYF

d_call: .
v_call: TRBV27
j_call: TRBJ1-1
cdr3_length: 17
clone_size: many
cdr3_nt: TGTGCCAGCAGTTTATTAGGGGGGAGGAGCATGAACACTGAAGCTTTCTTT
cdr3_aa: CASSLLGGRSMNTEAFF

d_call: .
v_call: TRBV5-1
j_call: TRBJ2-5
cdr3_length: 13
clone_size: .
cdr3_nt: TGCGCCAGCAGCTCGGACGTACAAGAGACCCAGTACTTC
cdr3_aa: CASSSDVQETQYF

d_call: TRBD1
v_call: TRBV7-9
j_call: TRBJ2-2
cdr3_length: 16
clone_size: many
cdr3_nt: TGTGCCAGCAGCTCGAAACAGGGGGTTGCCACCGGGGAGCTGTTTTTT
cdr3_aa: CASSSKQGVATGELFF

d_call: .
v_call: TRBV20-1
j_call: TRBJ2-3
cdr3_length: 13
clone_size: .
cdr3_nt: TGCAGTGCTAGAGAGGGGGCAGGAGATACGCAGTATTTT
cdr3_aa: CSAREGAGDTQYF

d_call: .
v_call: TRBV28
j_call: TRBJ1-4
cdr3_length: 14
clone_size: .
cdr3_nt: TGTGCCTCTAAAACCGGCAGCTTTAATGAAAAACTGTTTTTT
cdr3_aa: CASKTGSFNEKLFF

d_call: TRBD2
v_call: TRBV7-9
j_call: TRBJ2-2
cdr3_length: 12
clone_size: .
cdr3_nt: TGTGCCGTCCTAGCGGACACCGGGGAGCTGTTTTTT
cdr3_aa: CAVLADTGELFF

d_call: .
v_call: TRBV28
j_call: TRBJ2-3
cdr3_length: 14
clone_size: .
cdr3_nt: TGTGCCAGCGGACGGACCCAAAGCACAGATACGCAGTATTTT
cdr3_aa: CASGRTQSTDTQYF

d_call: TRBD2
v_call: TRBV10-3
j_call: TRBJ2-2
cdr3_length: 16
clone_size: .
cdr3_nt: TGTGCCACCAGTGAGACGGTACTAGCGGACAAGGGGGAGCTGTTTTTT
cdr3_aa: CATSETVLADKGELFF

d_call: TRBD1
v_call: TRBV2
j_call: TRBJ2-7
cdr3_length: 17
clone_size: .
cdr3_nt: TGTGCCAGCAGTGAGTCCCCAATGGGGACAGTTTCCTACGAGCAGTACTTC
cdr3_aa: CASSESPMGTVSYEQYF

d_call: TRBD1
v_call: TRBV10-3
j_call: TRBJ2-2
cdr3_length: 15
clone_size: few
cdr3_nt: TGTGCCATCAGTCTTACGAACAGGGGCTCCGGGGAGCTGTTTTTT
cdr3_aa: CAISLTNRGSGELFF

d_call: TRBD2
v_call: TRBV9
j_call: TRBJ2-7
cdr3_length: 15
clone_size: .
cdr3_nt: TGTGCCAGCAGCGTAGGGCTAGCGGAGACCTACGAGCAGTACTTC
cdr3_aa: CASSVGLAETYEQYF

d_call: .
v_call: TRBV6-1
j_call: TRBJ2-7
cdr3_length: 16
clone_size: few
cdr3_nt: TGTGCCAGCACCCCAACCCCGGGACGCGGTTCCTACGAGCAGTACTTC
cdr3_aa: CASTPTPGRGSYEQYF

d_call: .
v_call: TRBV2
j_call: TRBJ2-1
cdr3_length: 12
clone_size: few
cdr3_nt: TGTGCCAGCAGTGGCCAATGGGGGAAGCAGTTCTTC
cdr3_aa: CASSGQWGKQFF

d_call: .
v_call: TRBV28
j_call: TRBJ2-4
cdr3_length: 11
clone_size: .
cdr3_nt: TGTGCCTCCACCGAGGGGGGACTTCAGTACTTC
cdr3_aa: CASTEGGLQYF

d_call: TRBD2
v_call: TRBV20-1
j_call: TRBJ2-1
cdr3_length: 11
clone_size: few
cdr3_nt: TGCAGTGCTGAGCGGGACCTAGAGCAGTTCTTC
cdr3_aa: CSAERDLEQFF

d_call: TRBD1
v_call: TRBV28
j_call: TRBJ2-7
cdr3_length: 17
clone_size: many
cdr3_nt: TGTGCCTCATTTCCAGGGGGACAGGCTCGCACCAAATGGGAGCAGTACTTC
cdr3_aa: CASFPGGQARTKWEQYF